What follows are 15 T cell receptor beta chains derived from one specimen sequenced in a study of cytomegalovirus exposure and HLA in healthy donors. The PCR had 60 Vbeta and 13 Jbeta primers. TCRdb's copy holds only in-frame clones and misses some; the assay was immunoSEQ multiplex PCR. The sample contains tens of thousands of clones, less than 80% of which appear only once. The sequencing sample was made of PBMCs. All receptors come from a woman between 45 and 60 years old in good health and CMV-seropositive.

This clone was seen a single time. The chain is built from TRBV11-2 and TRBJ2-7; D is possibly TRBD1 (5 bases). V was clipped by 4 bases and J by 2 bases, with 15 bases between them. The germline CDR1 and CDR2 sequences are SGHAT and FQNNGV. The CDR3 runs to 15 residues. The CDR3 DNA sequence: TGTGCCAGCAGCTCAGGACACATTGGAGCCTACGAGCAGTACTTC. Translation: CASSSGHIGAYEQYF.

The chain couples TRBV7-2 to TRBJ1-2; maybe TRBD1 (5 bases). The CDR3 sequence is 14 residues long. The V and J ends lost 2 bases and 6 bases respectively, with 13 bases between them. Germline loops: CDR1 SGHTA, CDR2 FQGNSA. CDR3 sequence (DNA): TGTGCCAGCAGCTTACTGTGGGGGGAGGATGGCTACACCTTC. Protein sequence: CASSLLWGEDGYTF.

This chain joins TRBV19 and TRBJ2-7; 8 nucleotides match TRBD1. The ends lost 6 bases at V and 2 bases at J; junction bases unmatched: 6. The CDR3 has 14 residues. CDR1 and CDR2 from the germline V gene are LNHDA and SQIVND (reference sequence). This CDR3 is CASSKQGGTYEQYF. The CDR3 coding sequence is TGTGCCAGTAGCAAACAGGGGGGCACCTACGAGCAGTACTTC.

The V call is TRBV5-1, the J call TRBJ2-7; 9 positions agree with TRBD1. Unmatched junction bases numbered 7, after V lost 4 bases and J lost 2 bases. Germline V gene lookup returns CDR1 SGHRS and CDR2 YFSETQ. The CDR3 covers 15 residues. Here the CDR3 DNA reads TGCGCCAGCAGCCGTTTCGGGGACAGGGCCTACGAGCAGTACTTC. Its protein is CASSRFGDRAYEQYF.

The V and J genes are TRBV7-6 and TRBJ2-3, with D perhaps matching TRBD2 (5 bases). V lost 1 base, J lost 8 bases, and 19 bases lay in between. Looked up from germline, CDR1 is SGHVS and CDR2 is FNYEAQ. The CDR3 runs 16 residues. The CDR3 sequence: CASSLGRIASLGTQYF. The CDR3 nucleotides read TGTGCCAGCAGCTTAGGAAGGATAGCGTCGTTGGGTACGCAGTATTTT.

The chain is built from TRBV27 and TRBJ1-1; 9 bases are a match to TRBD1. J lost 4 bases, V lost 0 bases, and 3 bases had no gene match. From germline, CDR1 is MNHEY and CDR2 SMNVEV (reference sequence). This CDR3 spans 15 amino acids. CDR3 in amino acids: CASSLSRQGVTEAFF. The DNA for the CDR3 is TGTGCCAGCAGTTTATCCCGACAGGGGGTCACTGAAGCTTTCTTT.

A few counts support this clone. The rearrangement links TRBV28 to TRBJ1-1; D is perhaps TRBD1 (6 bases). CDR3 size: 15 residues. The germline V gene encodes CDR1 MDHEN and CDR2 SYDVKM. V was trimmed by 6 bases and J by 0 bases, leaving 14 bases between them. CDR3 sequence: CASRGGGFLNTEAFF. The CDR3 region has the DNA TGTGCCAGCAGGGGAGGGGGTTTTCTGAACACTGAAGCTTTCTTT.

This sequence joins TRBV28 and TRBJ2-1, with D possibly TRBD1 on 7 matching bases. Germline-derived CDR1 and CDR2 are MDHEN and SYDVKM. The CDR3 totals 15 residues. V was trimmed by 6 bases and J by 7 bases, leaving 19 bases between them. CDR3 DNA: TGTGCCAGCAGCCTATCAGGGGGGCCGGGTAATGAGCAGTTCTTC. Its translation is CASSLSGGPGNEQFF.

V gene TRBV2 combines with J gene TRBJ1-1; D unclear. Germline CDR1 reads SNHLY; CDR2 reads FYNNEI. V was pared by 6 bases and J by 5 bases, with 10 bases between. This CDR3 has 12 amino acids. CDR3 loop: CASRSDRTEAFF. The CDR3 coding sequence is TGTGCCAGCAGGAGCGATAGGACTGAAGCTTTCTTT.

The gene calls are TRBV28 and TRBJ2-7; tentatively, D is TRBD2 (5 bases). V lost 3 bases and J lost 3, with 6 bases in between. The CDR3 runs 12 residues. Germline V gene sequence: CDR1 MDHEN, CDR2 SYDVKM. CDR3 protein: CASSFTSYEQYF. The CDR3 DNA sequence: TGTGCCAGCAGTTTCACTAGCTACGAGCAGTACTTC.

CDR3 protein: CASSDPRSSYNSPLHF. The CDR3 bases are TGTGCCAGTAGTGACCCCCGGAGCTCCTATAATTCACCCCTCCACTTT. The chain recombines TRBV19 with TRBJ1-6; D remains ambiguous. Trimming left V 5 bases short and J 0 bases short, with 11 bases between. Germline-derived CDR1 and CDR2 are LNHDA and SQIVND (reference sequence). The CDR3 is 16 amino acids.

The chain recombines TRBV6-6 with TRBJ1-1; unclear D gene. V lost 2 bases and J 4 bases, leaving 11 bases between the germline ends. Per germline, CDR1 MNHNY and CDR2 SVGAGI (reference sequence). The CDR3 has 14 residues. The CDR3 DNA follows: TGTGCCAGCAGTTACGACGGGAGAGGCACTGAAGCTTTCTTT. Its protein product is CASSYDGRGTEAFF.

This clone was seen only a few times. The rearrangement links TRBV10-3 to TRBJ2-3, with 7 bases that match TRBD2. The V gene end was trimmed by 6 bases and the J gene end by 11 bases; junction bases not matched to a gene: 5. The germline CDR1 and CDR2 sequences are ENHRY and SYGVKD. The CDR3 runs to 11 residues. CDR3 DNA: TGTGCCATCAGCGGGGGGAGGGGGCAGTATTTT. Translated, it gives CAISGGRGQYF.

V is TRBV5-4 and J is TRBJ2-7; D call uncertain. This CDR3 spans 14 amino acids. The germline gives CDR1 SGHNT, CDR2 YYREEE (reference sequence). The V gene lost 4 bases and the J gene lost 1 base, with 12 bases spanning the gap. CDR3 sequence reads: CASSPLASSYEQYF. The CDR3 coding sequence is TGTGCCAGCAGCCCCCTGGCCAGTTCCTACGAGCAGTACTTC.

The chain is built from TRBV5-1 and TRBJ1-3; 7 bases match TRBD1. Germline values: CDR1 SGHRS, CDR2 YFSETQ. The CDR3 runs 14 residues. After removal of 3 bases from V and 2 bases from J, the junction contained 2 bases not matched to a gene. Here the CDR3 reads CASSSRGAGNTIYF. The CDR3 DNA reads as TGCGCCAGCAGCTCCAGGGGGGCTGGAAACACCATATATTTT.